These T cell receptor beta chains were read from a single sample in a study of control samples from healthy donors and cancer patients. Repertoires were generated with immunoSEQ multiplex PCR, while TCRdb's copy carries only in-frame clones and drops some. Of 140,000 to 150,000 clones detected, about nine tenths appear once; the ten largest clones hold over 4%. The specimen sequenced was blood. Every receptor here comes from a young man in good health. Both conserved end residues are part of each CDR3. The D gene is left open where the match is weak. The size of a clone is reported for some rows only, either as once, few or many, or as a class for expanded clones.

TRBJ2-7 | TRBV7-3 | NA | once | TGTGCCAGCAGCTTTCAGGGGCAAGGCGAGCAGTACTTC | CASSFQGQGEQYF
TRBJ2-7 | TRBV3-1/TRBV3-2 | NA | NA | TGTGCCAGCAGCCCCCTCGGGGGCGAGCAGTACTTC | CASSPLGGEQYF
TRBJ1-1 | TRBV27 | NA | NA | TGTGCCAGCAGTTTAAACCCGAACACTGAAGCTTTCTTT | CASSLNPNTEAFF
TRBJ2-7 | TRBV27 | NA | NA | TGTGCCAGCAGTCCCCGGGACACGACCTACGAGCAGTACTTC | CASSPRDTTYEQYF
TRBJ2-5 | TRBV7-8 | TRBD1 | NA | TGTGCCAGCAGTTGGGTGAGGGGGCTCTTGACAAGTCCGACCCAGTACTTC | CASSWVRGLLTSPTQYF
TRBJ2-5 | TRBV5-5 | TRBD1 | NA | TGTGCCAGCAGCGAAGCTACAGGGGCTTGGAGCCAAGAGACCCAGTACTTC | CASSEATGAWSQETQYF
TRBJ1-5 | TRBV19 | NA | NA | TGTGCCAGTAGAAGGGATTTGGGTCAGCCCCAGCATTTT | CASRRDLGQPQHF
TRBJ2-1 | TRBV7-9 | NA | NA | TGTGCCAGCAGCTCGACCGGGCTGTCTGTATTTACCTACAATGAGCAGTTCTTC | CASSSTGLSVFTYNEQFF
TRBJ2-7 | TRBV19 | NA | NA | TGTGCCAGTAGTCTCCGGGGGCCTTTCAACGAGCAGTACTTC | CASSLRGPFNEQYF
TRBJ2-1 | TRBV12-5 | TRBD2 | NA | TGTGCTAGTGGTCTGTCCCGAGCGGGGGGCTACAATGAGCAGTTCTTC | CASGLSRAGGYNEQFF
TRBJ2-7 | TRBV18 | TRBD2 | NA | TGTGCCAGCTCACGACGACTAGCGGGCGAATCCTACGAGCAGTACTTC | CASSRRLAGESYEQYF
TRBJ1-1 | TRBV12-5 | NA | few | TGTGCTAGTGGCTTAATCGGGAACACTGAAGCTTTCTTT | CASGLIGNTEAFF
TRBJ2-1 | TRBV14 | NA | once | TGTGCCAGCAGCCAAGTTAGTTTGCCCAATGAGCAGTTCTTC | CASSQVSLPNEQFF
TRBJ2-5 | TRBV4-1 | TRBD2 | NA | TGCGCCAGCAGCCATTTTAGCGGGAGGGCTGGAGAGACCCAGTACTTC | CASSHFSGRAGETQYF
TRBJ1-4 | TRBV9 | NA | once | TGTGCCAGCAGCACTACGGCCGGGTGGTTGGATGAAAAACTGTTTTTT | CASSTTAGWLDEKLFF
TRBJ1-1 | TRBV7-9 | NA | NA | TGTGCCAGCAGCCCGTCGAGGGACGGGAGGGAAGCTTTCTTT | CASSPSRDGREAFF
TRBJ2-7 | TRBV4-3 | NA | NA | TGCGCCAGCAGCCAAGAGGGTAGGGTGGGCGAGCAGTACTTC | CASSQEGRVGEQYF
TRBJ1-2 | TRBV18 | NA | NA | TGTGCCAGCTCCCCGGGGGGGTTTGGCTACACCTTC | CASSPGGFGYTF
TRBJ1-2 | TRBV7-8 | NA | NA | TGTGCCAGCAGCAATCATGGGGCGGGCGGCTACACCTTC | CASSNHGAGGYTF
TRBJ2-3 | TRBV7-6 | NA | NA | TGTGCCAGCAGCTTAGTAACGGATTTCACAGATACGCAGTATTTT | CASSLVTDFTDTQYF
TRBJ1-3 | TRBV5-4 | NA | NA | TGTGCCGGGCGTCCGAGCTCTGGAAACACCATATATTTT | CAGRPSSGNTIYF
TRBJ1-1 | TRBV2 | NA | once | TGTGCCAGCCGTAAAGCCGCTACAGGGTTGTTCACTGAAGCTTTCTTT | CASRKAATGLFTEAFF
TRBJ2-1 | TRBV6-5 | NA | NA | TGTGCCAGCAGAAGTGGCGGAGTGAATGAGCAGTTCTTC | CASRSGGVNEQFF
TRBJ2-7 | TRBV27 | NA | NA | TGTGCCAGCAGGTGGGGGGACATCCCCTACGAGCAGTACTTC | CASRWGDIPYEQYF
TRBJ2-4 | TRBV4-1 | TRBD2 | NA | TGCGCCAGCAGCCAACTAGCGGGCAAAAACATTCAGTACTTC | CASSQLAGKNIQYF
TRBJ1-1 | TRBV29-1 | TRBD1 | NA | TGCAGCGTCCCCGGACAGGGAATCACTGAAGCTTTCTTT | CSVPGQGITEAFF
TRBJ1-4 | TRBV6-5 | TRBD1 | NA | TGTGCCAGCAGTTACACTCTGACAGGGCGTGGTGAAAAACTGTTTTTT | CASSYTLTGRGEKLFF
TRBJ2-3 | TRBV7-2 | NA | NA | TGTGCCAGCAGCTTACGACTAGATACGCAGTATTTT | CASSLRLDTQYF
TRBJ1-2 | TRBV6-5 | NA | NA | TGTGCCAGCTCGAGGGCCCGAGGAGGTGGCTACACCTTC | CASSRARGGGYTF
TRBJ1-1 | TRBV7-2 | TRBD1 | NA | TGTGCCAGCAGCTTAGGAGGGGCAGGGGGCACTGAAGCTTTCTTT | CASSLGGAGGTEAFF
TRBJ2-3 | TRBV5-1 | NA | NA | TGCGCCAGCAGAGGTGGGAGCACAGATACGCAGTATTTT | CASRGGSTDTQYF
TRBJ1-4 | TRBV5-8 | NA | NA | TGTGCCAGCAGCTCGGACAGTTACAGACTGTTTTTT | CASSSDSYRLFF
TRBJ1-6 | TRBV5-4 | NA | NA | TGTGCCAGCAGCTTCTTCCCGACAGAAGATTCACCCCTCCACTTT | CASSFFPTEDSPLHF
TRBJ2-1 | TRBV4-3 | TRBD2 | NA | TGCGCCAGCAGCCAAGCACTAGCGGGGGGGTTTGATGAGCAGTTCTTC | CASSQALAGGFDEQFF
TRBJ2-3 | TRBV6-5 | TRBD1 | NA | TGTGCCAGCAGTCGGACAGGCTTAAGCACAGATACGCAGTATTTT | CASSRTGLSTDTQYF
TRBJ2-7 | TRBV6-5 | NA | NA | TGTGCCAGCAGTTACTCGAGGACAGCGCCCTACGAGCAGTACTTC | CASSYSRTAPYEQYF
TRBJ2-2 | TRBV5-1 | TRBD2 | NA | TGCGCCAGCAGCTTGGGACTAGCGGGAAATACCGGGGAGCTGTTTTTT | CASSLGLAGNTGELFF
TRBJ1-1 | TRBV10-3 | TRBD1 | NA | TGTGCCATCAGTGGACTATCCGGTCGACAGGGGGCTGAAGCTTTCTTT | CAISGLSGRQGAEAFF
TRBJ1-4 | TRBV13 | NA | NA | TGTGCCAGCAGCCCTGAAGACATAGCAACTAATGAAAAACTGTTTTTT | CASSPEDIATNEKLFF
TRBJ2-1 | TRBV7-2 | TRBD2 | NA | TGTGCCAGCAGCACGCTAGCGGGGAGGGAGTTCTTC | CASSTLAGREFF
TRBJ2-1 | TRBV27 | NA | NA | TGTGCCAGCAGTAGGATCCCCACGACTAGTGAGTATGAGCAGTTCTTC | CASSRIPTTSEYEQFF
TRBJ2-2 | TRBV11-3 | NA | NA | TGTGCCAGCAGCTCTAATACCGGGGAGCTGTTTTTT | CASSSNTGELFF
TRBJ2-7 | TRBV11-1 | TRBD1 | few | TGTGCCAGCAGCCCGGCCGGGACAGGGGGATTTTTCGAGCAGTACTTC | CASSPAGTGGFFEQYF
TRBJ2-3 | TRBV5-6 | TRBD2 | NA | TGTGCCAGCAGCCCGACTAGCGGCCGCACAGATACGCAGTATTTT | CASSPTSGRTDTQYF
TRBJ2-7 | TRBV30 | TRBD1 | NA | TGTGCCTGGAGTCGGGGACAGGGAGTATACGAGCAGTACTTC | CAWSRGQGVYEQYF
TRBJ2-3 | TRBV5-4 | NA | NA | TGTGCCAGCAGCCGGGACACCACCTCGGGCAGGACGCAGTATTTT | CASSRDTTSGRTQYF
TRBJ2-1 | TRBV7-3 | NA | once | TGTGCCAGCAGCTGGACAGTTTTCAATGAGCAGTTCTTC | CASSWTVFNEQFF
TRBJ2-7 | TRBV7-6 | NA | NA | TGTGCCAGCAGCCCCAGATACAGGGGAGGCTATTACGAGCAGTACTTC | CASSPRYRGGYYEQYF
TRBJ1-6 | TRBV5-1 | NA | NA | TGCGCCAGCAGCTTGGGGGTCGCAAATTCACCCCTCCACTTT | CASSLGVANSPLHF
TRBJ2-7 | TRBV5-1 | TRBD2 | NA | TGCGCCAGCAGCTTGATAGCGGGAGGGCCAGGCGAGCAGTACTTC | CASSLIAGGPGEQYF
TRBJ2-7 | TRBV11-2 | NA | NA | TGTGCCAGCAGCTTAGCAGGATGGGGACCCTACGAGCAGTACTTC | CASSLAGWGPYEQYF
TRBJ2-1 | TRBV9 | TRBD1 | once | TGTGCCAGCAGCGCCCGGGACAGGGGGTACAATGAGCAGTTCTTC | CASSARDRGYNEQFF
TRBJ2-7 | TRBV27 | NA | NA | TGTGCCAGCAGTTTAACGACAAATTCCTACGAGCAGTACTTC | CASSLTTNSYEQYF
TRBJ2-5 | TRBV4-1 | TRBD1 | NA | TGCGCCAGCAGCGAAGGGGGACAGGGGGCCCGTCGGGAGACCCAGTACTTC | CASSEGGQGARRETQYF
TRBJ2-1 | TRBV7-2 | NA | NA | TGTGCCAGCAGCTCAAACAGCTACAATGAGCAGTTCTTC | CASSSNSYNEQFF